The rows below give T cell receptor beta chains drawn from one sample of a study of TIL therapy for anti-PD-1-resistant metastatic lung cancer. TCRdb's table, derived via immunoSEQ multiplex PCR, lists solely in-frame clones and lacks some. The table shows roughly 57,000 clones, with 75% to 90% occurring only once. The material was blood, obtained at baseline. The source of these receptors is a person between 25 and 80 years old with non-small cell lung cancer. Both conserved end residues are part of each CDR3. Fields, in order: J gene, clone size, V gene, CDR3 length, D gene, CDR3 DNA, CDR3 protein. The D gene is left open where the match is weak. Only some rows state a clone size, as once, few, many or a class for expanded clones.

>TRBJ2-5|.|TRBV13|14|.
TGTGCCAGCAGCCCACCTAGCGACCAAGAGACCCAGTACTTC
CASSPPSDQETQYF
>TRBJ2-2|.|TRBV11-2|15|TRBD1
TGTGCCAGCAGCCCGGGACAGGTGAACACCGGGGAGCTGTTTTTT
CASSPGQVNTGELFF
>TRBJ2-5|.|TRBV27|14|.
TGTGCCAGCAGTTTAATGGGGGCGGGAGAGACCCAGTACTTC
CASSLMGAGETQYF
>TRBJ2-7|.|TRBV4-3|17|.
TGCGCCAGCAGCCAAGATGGCCCCTTGGGGGGAACCTACGAGCAGTACTTC
CASSQDGPLGGTYEQYF
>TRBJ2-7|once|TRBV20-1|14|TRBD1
TGCAGTGCTAGTCGACAGGGGCGGGTCTACGAGCAGTACTTC
CSASRQGRVYEQYF
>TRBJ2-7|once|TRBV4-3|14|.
TGCGCCAGCAGCCAGCTCGCAGAAGCCTACGAGCAGTACTTC
CASSQLAEAYEQYF
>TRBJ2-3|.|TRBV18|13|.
TGTGCCAGCTCACCACCTAACGGAGATACGCAGTATTTT
CASSPPNGDTQYF
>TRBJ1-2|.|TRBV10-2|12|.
TGCGCCAGCAGGGACCCGAACTATGGCTACACCTTC
CASRDPNYGYTF
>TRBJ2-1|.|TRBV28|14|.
TGTGCCAGCAGTTTTCCCGGGGGATACAATGAGCAGTTCTTC
CASSFPGGYNEQFF
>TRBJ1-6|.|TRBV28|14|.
TGTGCCAGCAGGCCCGCTCTGGGGGATTCACCCCTCCACTTT
CASRPALGDSPLHF
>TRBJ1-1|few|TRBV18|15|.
TGTGCCAGCTCACCTGGGCCGGGGATGAACACTGAAGCTTTCTTT
CASSPGPGMNTEAFF
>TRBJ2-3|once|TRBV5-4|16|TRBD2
TGTGCCAGCAGCCCTGGACTAGCGAGAAGCACAGATACGCAGTATTTT
CASSPGLARSTDTQYF
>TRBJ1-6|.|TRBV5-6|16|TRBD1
TGTGCCAGCAGCTTACGGACAGGGAGGAGAAATTCACCCCTCCACTTT
CASSLRTGRRNSPLHF
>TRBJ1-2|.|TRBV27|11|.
TGTGCCAGCAGTTTCCTCTATGGCTACACCTTC
CASSFLYGYTF
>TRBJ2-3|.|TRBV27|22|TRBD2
TGTGCCAGCAGCCGAGGACAGGGAAAGGCTAGCGGGAGGACCCTTAGCACAGATACGCAGTATTTT
CASSRGQGKASGRTLSTDTQYF
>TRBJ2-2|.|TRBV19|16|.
TGTGCCAGTACCTTAGAAGGCGGGTCGAACACCGGGGAGCTGTTTTTT
CASTLEGGSNTGELFF
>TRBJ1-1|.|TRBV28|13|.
TGTGCCAGCAGTCCCCATGGGAACACTGAAGCTTTCTTT
CASSPHGNTEAFF
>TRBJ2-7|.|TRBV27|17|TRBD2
TGTGCCAGCAGTTTATATTCAAGCGGGATTTTCTCCTACGAGCAGTACTTC
CASSLYSSGIFSYEQYF
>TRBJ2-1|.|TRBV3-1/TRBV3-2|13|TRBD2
TGTGCCTCAGCGGGAGGGGGAAGGAATGAGCAGTTCTTC
CASAGGGRNEQFF
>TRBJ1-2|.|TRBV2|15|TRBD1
TGTGCCAGCAGCGGGAGAGGGACAGGAATCTATGGCTACACCTTC
CASSGRGTGIYGYTF
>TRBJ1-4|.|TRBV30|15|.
TGTGCCTGGAGGTTCGGGGGACATTATAATGAAAAACTGTTTTTT
CAWRFGGHYNEKLFF
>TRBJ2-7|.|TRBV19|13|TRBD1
TGTGCCACCCGGGACAGGGGGTTCCACGAGCAGTACTTC
CATRDRGFHEQYF
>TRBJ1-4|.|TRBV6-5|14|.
TGTGCCAGCAGCCGAGGGGCAACTAATGAAAAACTGTTTTTT
CASSRGATNEKLFF
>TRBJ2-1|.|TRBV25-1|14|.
TGTGCCAGCAGTGAGCACCGGGTTCCCAATGAGCAGTTCTTC
CASSEHRVPNEQFF
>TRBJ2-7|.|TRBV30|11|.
TGTGCCTGGAGTGTACTGGGGGAGCAGTACTTC
CAWSVLGEQYF
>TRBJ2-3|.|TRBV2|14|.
TGTGCCAGCAGTGATTCGTTTGGGCGGGATACGCAGTATTTT
CASSDSFGRDTQYF
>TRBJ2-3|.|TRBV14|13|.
TGTGCCAGCAGCCAAGGGGCCACAGATACGCAGTATTTT
CASSQGATDTQYF
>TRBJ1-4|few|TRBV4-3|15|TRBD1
TGCGCCAGCAGCCATTACAGGGGGCCGGATGAAAAACTGTTTTTT
CASSHYRGPDEKLFF
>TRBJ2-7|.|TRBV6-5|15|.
TGTGCCAGCAGTTACGCTCAACAGGGAACCTACGAGCAGTACTTC
CASSYAQQGTYEQYF
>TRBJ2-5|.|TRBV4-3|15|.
TGCGCCAGCAGCCAAGACGGCGGGGACCAAGAGACCCAGTACTTC
CASSQDGGDQETQYF
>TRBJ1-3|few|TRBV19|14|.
TGTGCCAGTAGCAGCACCTTCTCTGGAAACACCATATATTTT
CASSSTFSGNTIYF
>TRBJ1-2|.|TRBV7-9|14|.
TGTGCCAGCAGCTTCAAACAGGGTTTCTATGGCTACACCTTC
CASSFKQGFYGYTF
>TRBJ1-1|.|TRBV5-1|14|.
TGCGCCAGCAGCTCTGACATAGTAGGCACTGAAGCTTTCTTT
CASSSDIVGTEAFF
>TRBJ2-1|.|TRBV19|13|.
TGTGCCAGTAGTATCTCTAGAGTCAATGAGCAGTTCTTC
CASSISRVNEQFF
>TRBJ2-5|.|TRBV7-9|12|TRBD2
TGTGCCAGCAGCGCGGGGGAGGGGACCCAGTACTTC
CASSAGEGTQYF
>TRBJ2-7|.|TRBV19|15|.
TGTGCCAGTAGTTCCCAGGGTTTTCTTAGCGACGAGCAGTACTTC
CASSSQGFLSDEQYF
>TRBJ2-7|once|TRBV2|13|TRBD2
TGTGCCAGCCATCTAGCGGGAGGGCGCGAGCAGTACTTC
CASHLAGGREQYF
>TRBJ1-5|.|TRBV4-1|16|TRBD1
TGCGCCAGCAGCCAAGGGGACAGGGTGGGCAATCAGCCCCAGCATTTT
CASSQGDRVGNQPQHF